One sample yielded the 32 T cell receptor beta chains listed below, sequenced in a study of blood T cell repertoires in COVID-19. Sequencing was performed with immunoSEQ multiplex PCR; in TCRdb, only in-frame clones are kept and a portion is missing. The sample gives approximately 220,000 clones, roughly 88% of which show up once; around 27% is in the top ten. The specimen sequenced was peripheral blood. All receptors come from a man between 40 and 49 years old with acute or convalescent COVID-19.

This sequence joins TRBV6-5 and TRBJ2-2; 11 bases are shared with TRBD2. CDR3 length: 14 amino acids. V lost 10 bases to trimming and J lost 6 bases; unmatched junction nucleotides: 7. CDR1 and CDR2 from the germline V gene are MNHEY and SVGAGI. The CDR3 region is CATQLAGVPGELFF. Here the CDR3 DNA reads TGTGCCACCCAACTAGCGGGAGTACCCGGGGAGCTGTTTTTT.

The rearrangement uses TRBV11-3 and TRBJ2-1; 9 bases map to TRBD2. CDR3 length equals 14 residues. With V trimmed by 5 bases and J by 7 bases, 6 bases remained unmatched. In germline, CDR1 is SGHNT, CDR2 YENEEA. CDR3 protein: CASSRTSANNEQFF. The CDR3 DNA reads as TGTGCCAGCAGCCGGACTAGCGCTAATAATGAGCAGTTCTTC.

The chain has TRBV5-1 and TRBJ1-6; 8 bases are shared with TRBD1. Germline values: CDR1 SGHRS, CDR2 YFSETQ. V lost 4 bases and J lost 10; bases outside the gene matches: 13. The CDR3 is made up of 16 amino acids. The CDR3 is CASSLVQGGSESPLHF. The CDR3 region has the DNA TGCGCCAGCAGCCTTGTACAGGGGGGATCGGAGTCACCCCTCCACTTT.

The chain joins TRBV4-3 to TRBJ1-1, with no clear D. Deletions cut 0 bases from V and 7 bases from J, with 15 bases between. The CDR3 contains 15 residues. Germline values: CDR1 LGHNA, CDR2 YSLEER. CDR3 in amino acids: CASSQDDSLTGEAFF. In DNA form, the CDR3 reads TGCGCCAGCAGCCAAGATGATTCCCTGACTGGTGAAGCTTTCTTT.

The CDR3 DNA sequence: TGTGCCAGCAGCCAAAGAGACCCAGGGCCCCGAGATAGGCCCCCCGCACCCCTCCACTTT. It is translated as CASSQRDPGPRDRPPAPLHF. The rearrangement joins TRBV3-1 (or the pseudogene TRBV3-2) to TRBJ1-6, with a tentative D call TRBD1 (5 bases). The CDR3 is 20 residues long. Per the germline V gene, CDR1 is LGHDT and CDR2 is YNNKEL (reference sequence). V was shortened by 2 bases and J by 11 bases, with 31 bases between the two germline ends.

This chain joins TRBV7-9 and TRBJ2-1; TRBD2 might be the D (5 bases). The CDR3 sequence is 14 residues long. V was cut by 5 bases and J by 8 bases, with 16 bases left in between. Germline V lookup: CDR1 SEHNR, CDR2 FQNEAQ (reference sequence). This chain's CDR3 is CASSPEVRVYEQFF. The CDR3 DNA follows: TGTGCCAGCAGCCCGGAGGTTAGGGTCTATGAGCAGTTCTTC.

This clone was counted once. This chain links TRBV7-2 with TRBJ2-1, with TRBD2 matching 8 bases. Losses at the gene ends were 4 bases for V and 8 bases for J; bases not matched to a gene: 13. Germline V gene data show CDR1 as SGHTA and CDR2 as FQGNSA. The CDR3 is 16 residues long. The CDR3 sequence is CASSSIPGLVSDEQFF. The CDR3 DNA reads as TGTGCCAGCAGCTCTATCCCGGGACTAGTCTCAGATGAGCAGTTCTTC.

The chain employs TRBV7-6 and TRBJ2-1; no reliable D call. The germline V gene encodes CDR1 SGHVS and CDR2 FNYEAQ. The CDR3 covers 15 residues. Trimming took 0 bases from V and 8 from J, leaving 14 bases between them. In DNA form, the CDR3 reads TGTGCCAGCAGCTTAGCCTCGGTCTCTTCCGATGAGCAGTTCTTC. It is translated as CASSLASVSSDEQFF.

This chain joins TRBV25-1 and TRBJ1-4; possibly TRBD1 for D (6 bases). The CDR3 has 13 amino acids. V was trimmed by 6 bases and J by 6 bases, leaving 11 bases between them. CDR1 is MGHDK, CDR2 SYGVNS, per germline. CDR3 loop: CASRQGKDEKLFF. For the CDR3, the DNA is TGTGCCAGCAGACAGGGCAAGGATGAAAAACTGTTTTTT.

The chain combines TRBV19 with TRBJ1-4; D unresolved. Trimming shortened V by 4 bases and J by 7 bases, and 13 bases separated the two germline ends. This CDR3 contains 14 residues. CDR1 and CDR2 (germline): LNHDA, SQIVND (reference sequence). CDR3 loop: CASSKYREGEKLFF. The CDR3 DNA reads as TGTGCCAGTAGTAAATACCGGGAGGGTGAAAAACTGTTTTTT.

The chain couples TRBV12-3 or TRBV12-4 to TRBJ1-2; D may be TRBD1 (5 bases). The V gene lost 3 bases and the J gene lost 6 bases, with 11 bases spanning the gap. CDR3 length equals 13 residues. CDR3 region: CASSFHPGDGYTF. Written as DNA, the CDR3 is TGTGCCAGCAGTTTCCACCCGGGGGATGGCTACACCTTC.

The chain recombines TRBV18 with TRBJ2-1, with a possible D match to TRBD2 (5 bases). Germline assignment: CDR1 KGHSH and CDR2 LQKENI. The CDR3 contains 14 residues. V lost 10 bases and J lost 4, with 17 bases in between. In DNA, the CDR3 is TGTGCCACTCTGCCGGGGAGACAATACAATGAGCAGTTCTTC. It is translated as CATLPGRQYNEQFF.

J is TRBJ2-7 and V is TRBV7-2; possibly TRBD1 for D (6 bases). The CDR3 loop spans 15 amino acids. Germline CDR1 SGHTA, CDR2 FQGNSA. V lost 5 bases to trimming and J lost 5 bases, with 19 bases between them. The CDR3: CASSPTPTGPNEQYF. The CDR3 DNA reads TGTGCCAGCAGCCCCACCCCGACAGGTCCCAACGAGCAGTACTTC.

The CDR3 reads CASSFLGDSHTDTQYF. CDR3 bases: TGTGCCAGCAGCTTCTTAGGGGACAGCCACACAGATACGCAGTATTTT. The chain couples TRBV5-6 to TRBJ2-3, with TRBD1 matching 7 bases. V shed 2 bases and J 2 bases; nucleotides not matched to a gene: 8. The CDR3 length is 16 residues. From germline, CDR1 is SGHDT and CDR2 YYEEEE.

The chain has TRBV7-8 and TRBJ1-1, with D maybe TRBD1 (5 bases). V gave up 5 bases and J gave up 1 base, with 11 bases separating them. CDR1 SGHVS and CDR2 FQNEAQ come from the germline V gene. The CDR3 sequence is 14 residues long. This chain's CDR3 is CASSAQVRNTEAFF. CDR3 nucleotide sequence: TGTGCCAGCAGCGCACAGGTAAGGAACACTGAAGCTTTCTTT. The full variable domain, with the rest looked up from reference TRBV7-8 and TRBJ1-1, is GAGVSQSPRYKVAKRGQDVALRCDPISGHVSLFWYQQALGQGPEFLTYFQNEAQLDKSGLPSDRFFAERPEGSVSTLKIQRTQQEDSAVYLCASSAQVRNTEAFFGQGTRLTVV.

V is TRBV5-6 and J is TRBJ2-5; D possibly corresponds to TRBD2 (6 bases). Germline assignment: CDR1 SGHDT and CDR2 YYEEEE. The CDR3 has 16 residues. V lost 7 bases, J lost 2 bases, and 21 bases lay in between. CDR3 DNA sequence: TGTGCCAGCGAGCTTGGATCGATAGCGGTACAAGAGACCCAGTACTTC. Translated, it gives CASELGSIAVQETQYF.

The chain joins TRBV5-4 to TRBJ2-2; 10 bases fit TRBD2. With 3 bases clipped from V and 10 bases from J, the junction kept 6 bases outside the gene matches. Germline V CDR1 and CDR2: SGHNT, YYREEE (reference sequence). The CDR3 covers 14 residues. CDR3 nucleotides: TGTGCCAGCAGCTCAGGACTAGCGGCTGAGGAGCTGTTTTTT. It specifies CASSSGLAAEELFF.

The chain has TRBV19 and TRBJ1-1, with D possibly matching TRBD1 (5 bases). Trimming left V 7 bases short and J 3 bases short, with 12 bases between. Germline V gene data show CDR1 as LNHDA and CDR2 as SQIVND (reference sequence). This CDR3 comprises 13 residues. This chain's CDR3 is CASILLGHTEAFF. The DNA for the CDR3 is TGTGCCAGTATACTTTTGGGGCACACTGAAGCTTTCTTT.

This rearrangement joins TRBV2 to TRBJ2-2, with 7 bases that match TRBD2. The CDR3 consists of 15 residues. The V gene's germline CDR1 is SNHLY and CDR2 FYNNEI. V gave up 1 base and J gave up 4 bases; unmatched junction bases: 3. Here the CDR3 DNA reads TGTGCCAGCAGTGAAGAGGGCGGGAGCACCGGGGAGCTGTTTTTT. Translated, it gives CASSEEGGSTGELFF.

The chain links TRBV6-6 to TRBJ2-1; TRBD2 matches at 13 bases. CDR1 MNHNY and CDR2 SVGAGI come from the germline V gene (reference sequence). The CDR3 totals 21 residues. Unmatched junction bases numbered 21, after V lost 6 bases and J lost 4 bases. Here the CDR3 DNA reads TGTGCCAGCAGCTTCCTCCCGCTAATTGGACTAGCGGGAGCTGGATACAATGAGCAGTTCTTC. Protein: CASSFLPLIGLAGAGYNEQFF.

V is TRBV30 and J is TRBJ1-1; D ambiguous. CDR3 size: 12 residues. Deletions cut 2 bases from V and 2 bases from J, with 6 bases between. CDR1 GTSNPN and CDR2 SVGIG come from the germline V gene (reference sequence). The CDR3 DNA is TGTGCCTGGAGTTACAGCAACACTGAAGCTTTCTTT. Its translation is CAWSYSNTEAFF.

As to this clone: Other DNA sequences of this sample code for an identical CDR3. CDR3 DNA sequence: TGTGCCAGCAGCCAAGGAGGGAGCGAGACCCAGTACTTC. It is translated as CASSQGGSETQYF. J is TRBJ2-5 and V is TRBV7-2; TRBD2 is a possible D gene (6 bases). The CDR3 has 13 residues. The germline CDR1 and CDR2 sequences are SGHTA and FQGNSA. V was shortened by 5 bases and J by 5 bases, with 12 bases between the two germline ends.

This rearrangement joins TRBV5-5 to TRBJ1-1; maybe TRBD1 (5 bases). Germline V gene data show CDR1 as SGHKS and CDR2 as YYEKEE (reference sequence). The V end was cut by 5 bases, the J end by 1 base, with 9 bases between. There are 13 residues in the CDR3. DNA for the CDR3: TGTGCCAGCAGAATTACAGGGAACACTGAAGCTTTCTTT. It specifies CASRITGNTEAFF.

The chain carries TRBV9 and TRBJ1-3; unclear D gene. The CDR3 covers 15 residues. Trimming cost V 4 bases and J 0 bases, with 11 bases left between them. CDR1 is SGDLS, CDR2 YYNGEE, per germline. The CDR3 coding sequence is TGTGCCAGCAGCACCCGTACCAGCTCTGGAAACACCATATATTTT. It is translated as CASSTRTSSGNTIYF.

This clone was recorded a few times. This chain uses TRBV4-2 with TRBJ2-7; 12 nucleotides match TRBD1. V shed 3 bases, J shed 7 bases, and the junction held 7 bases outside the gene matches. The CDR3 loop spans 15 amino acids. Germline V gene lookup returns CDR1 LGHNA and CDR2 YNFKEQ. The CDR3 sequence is CASSQPGTGGREQYF. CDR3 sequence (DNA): TGTGCCAGCAGCCAGCCCGGGACAGGGGGCCGGGAGCAGTACTTC.

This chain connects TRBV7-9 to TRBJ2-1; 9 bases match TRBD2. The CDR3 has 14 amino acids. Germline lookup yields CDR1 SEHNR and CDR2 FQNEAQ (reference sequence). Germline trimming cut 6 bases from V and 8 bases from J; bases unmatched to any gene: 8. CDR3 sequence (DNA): TGTGCCAGCAGTACACTAGCGGGTATCGATGAGCAGTTCTTC. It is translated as CASSTLAGIDEQFF. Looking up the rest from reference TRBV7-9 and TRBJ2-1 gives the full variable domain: DTGVSQNPRHKITKRGQNVTFRCDPISEHNRLYWYRQTLGQGPEFLTYFQNEAQLEKSRLLSDRFSAERPKGSFSTLEIQRTEQGDSAMYLCASSTLAGIDEQFFGPGTRLTVL.

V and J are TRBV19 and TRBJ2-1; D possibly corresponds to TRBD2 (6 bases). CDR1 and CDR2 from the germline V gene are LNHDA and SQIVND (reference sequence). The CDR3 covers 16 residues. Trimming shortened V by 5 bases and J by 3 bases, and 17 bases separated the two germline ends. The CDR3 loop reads CASSLLALLDYNEQFF. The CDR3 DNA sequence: TGTGCCAGTAGTCTTCTAGCGCTACTTGACTACAATGAGCAGTTCTTC.

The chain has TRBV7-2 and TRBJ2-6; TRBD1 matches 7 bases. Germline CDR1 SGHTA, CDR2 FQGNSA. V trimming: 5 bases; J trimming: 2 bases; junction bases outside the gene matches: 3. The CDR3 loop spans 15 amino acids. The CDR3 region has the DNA TGTGCCAGCAGCAGAGGGGGCGCTGGGGCCAACGTCCTGACTTTC. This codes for CASSRGGAGANVLTF.

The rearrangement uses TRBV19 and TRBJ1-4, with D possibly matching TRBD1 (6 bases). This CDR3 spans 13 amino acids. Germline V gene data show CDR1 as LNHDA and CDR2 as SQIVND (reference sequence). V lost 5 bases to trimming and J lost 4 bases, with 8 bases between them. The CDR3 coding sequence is TGTGCCAGTAGTTGGACAGTTAATGAAAAACTGTTTTTT. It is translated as CASSWTVNEKLFF. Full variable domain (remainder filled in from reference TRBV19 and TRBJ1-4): DGGITQSPKYLFRKEGQNVTLSCEQNLNHDAMYWYRQDPGQGLRLIYYSQIVNDFQKGDIAEGYSVSREKKESFPLTVTSAQKNPTAFYLCASSWTVNEKLFFGSGTQLSVL.

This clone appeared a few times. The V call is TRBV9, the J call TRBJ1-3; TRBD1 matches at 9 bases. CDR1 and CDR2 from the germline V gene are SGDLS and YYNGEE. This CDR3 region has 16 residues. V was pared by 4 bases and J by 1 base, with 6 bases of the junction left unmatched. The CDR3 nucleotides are TGTGCCAGCAGCCGAGGGGGGACAGGGTCTGGAAACACCATATATTTT. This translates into CASSRGGTGSGNTIYF.

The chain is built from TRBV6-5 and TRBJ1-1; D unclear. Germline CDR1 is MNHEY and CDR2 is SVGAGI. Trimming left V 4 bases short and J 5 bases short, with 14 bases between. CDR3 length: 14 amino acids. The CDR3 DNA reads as TGTGCCAGCAGTTTGTCCGGGAGAACAACTGAAGCTTTCTTT. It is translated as CASSLSGRTTEAFF.

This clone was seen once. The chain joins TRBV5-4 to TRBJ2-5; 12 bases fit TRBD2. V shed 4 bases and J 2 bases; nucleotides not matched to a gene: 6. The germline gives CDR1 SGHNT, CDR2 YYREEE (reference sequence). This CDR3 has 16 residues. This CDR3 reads CASSPTSGSLQETQYF. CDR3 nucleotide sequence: TGTGCCAGCAGCCCGACTAGCGGGAGTCTTCAAGAGACCCAGTACTTC.